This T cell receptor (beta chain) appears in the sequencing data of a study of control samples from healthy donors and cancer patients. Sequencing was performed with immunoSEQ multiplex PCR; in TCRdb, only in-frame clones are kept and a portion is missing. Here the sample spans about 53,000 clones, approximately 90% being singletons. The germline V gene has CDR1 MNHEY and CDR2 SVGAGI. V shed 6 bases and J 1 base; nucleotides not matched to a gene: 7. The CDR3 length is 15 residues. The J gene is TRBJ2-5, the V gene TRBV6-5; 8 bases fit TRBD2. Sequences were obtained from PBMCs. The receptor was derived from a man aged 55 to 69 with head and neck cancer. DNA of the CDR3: TGTGCCAGCAGGCGCACCGGGACTAGCCAAGAGACCCAGTACTTC. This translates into CASRRTGTSQETQYF.